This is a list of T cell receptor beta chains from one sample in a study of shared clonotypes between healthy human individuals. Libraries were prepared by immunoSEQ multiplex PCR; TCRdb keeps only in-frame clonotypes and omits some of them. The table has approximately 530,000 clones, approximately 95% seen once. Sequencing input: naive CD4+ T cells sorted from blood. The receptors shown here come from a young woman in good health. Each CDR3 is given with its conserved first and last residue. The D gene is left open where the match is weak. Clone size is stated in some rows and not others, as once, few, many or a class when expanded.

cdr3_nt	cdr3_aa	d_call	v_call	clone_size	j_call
TGTGCCAGCAGAACCGACAGGGTAAACACCGGGGAGCTGTTTTTT	CASRTDRVNTGELFF	TRBD1	TRBV6-5	NA	TRBJ2-2
TGCGCCAGCAGCCAAGTCCAGGGGACCGGCTACACCTTC	CASSQVQGTGYTF	NA	TRBV4-1	NA	TRBJ1-2
TGTGCCAGCAGTGTGGATTCGTATAATTCACCCCTCCACTTT	CASSVDSYNSPLHF	NA	TRBV28	NA	TRBJ1-6
TGTGCCAGCACCAGGGGGGACCAAGAGACCCAGTACTTC	CASTRGDQETQYF	NA	TRBV2	NA	TRBJ2-5
TGTGCCAGCAGTTCCCAACACAGGGGAGTTGCCTATGGCTACACCTTC	CASSSQHRGVAYGYTF	TRBD1	TRBV6-5	NA	TRBJ1-2
TGTGCCAGCAGAAATAGCGGGAGCTTCAACGAGCAGTACTTC	CASRNSGSFNEQYF	TRBD2	TRBV2	NA	TRBJ2-7
TGTGCCAGCCATGATGGACAGGGGGCCAACTACGAGCAGTACTTC	CASHDGQGANYEQYF	TRBD1	TRBV2	once	TRBJ2-7
TGCGCCAGCAGCGAGCGAAAGGTCAGTAGCTCCTACGAGCAGTACTTC	CASSERKVSSSYEQYF	NA	TRBV4-1	NA	TRBJ2-7
TGTGCCAGCTCACCACCCAGTTCGAACACCGGGGAGCTGTTTTTT	CASSPPSSNTGELFF	NA	TRBV18	NA	TRBJ2-2
TGTGCCAGCAGCCGGGACAGGGGGCTAAGAAGGCACTATGGCTACACCTTC	CASSRDRGLRRHYGYTF	TRBD1	TRBV7-9	NA	TRBJ1-2
TGTGCCACCTCAACCAGCGGGAGGGTCGAGCAGTACTTC	CATSTSGRVEQYF	TRBD2	TRBV10-3	NA	TRBJ2-7
TGTGCCAGCAGCTTATCGACCATAGCCAATGAGCAGTTCTTC	CASSLSTIANEQFF	NA	TRBV7-3	NA	TRBJ2-1
TGCGCCAGCTTAAGAGGGGGCGAGGCCGGGGAGCTGTTTTTT	CASLRGGEAGELFF	TRBD1	TRBV5-1	NA	TRBJ2-2
TGTGCCAGCAGCCCGCCGTCGGCCTACGAGCAGTACTTC	CASSPPSAYEQYF	NA	TRBV14	few	TRBJ2-7
TGCGCCAGCAGCTTCATCGGACAGGGAATAGACGAGCAGTACTTC	CASSFIGQGIDEQYF	TRBD1	TRBV5-1	once	TRBJ2-7
TGTGCCAGCTCACCCTCGGGGGGGGCGAATGAAAAACTGTTTTTT	CASSPSGGANEKLFF	NA	TRBV18	NA	TRBJ1-4
TGCGCCAGCAGCTTGGTACCAGGGGGATACGGAAACACCATATATTTT	CASSLVPGGYGNTIYF	TRBD1	TRBV5-1	NA	TRBJ1-3
TGTGCCAGCAGCCAAACTAGCGGGACCTACAATGAGCAGTTCTTC	CASSQTSGTYNEQFF	TRBD2	TRBV11-2	NA	TRBJ2-1
TGTGCCAGCAGTAGCCCTCTTGGCGTCGTCTTT	CASSSPLGVVF	NA	TRBV28	NA	TRBJ1-1
TGTGCCAGCAGCCAAACCCCAGGATCAAACTATGGCTACACCTTC	CASSQTPGSNYGYTF	NA	TRBV14	NA	TRBJ1-2
TGTGCCAGCAGATTGACAGTCACTCATGGCTACACCTTC	CASRLTVTHGYTF	NA	TRBV6-4	few	TRBJ1-2
TGTGCCAGCAGTTTAGCACCCTCCTACGAGCAGTACTTC	CASSLAPSYEQYF	NA	TRBV28	NA	TRBJ2-7
TGTGCCAGTGGTCTAGCGGGAGATCTCGAGCAGTACTTC	CASGLAGDLEQYF	TRBD2	TRBV19	NA	TRBJ2-7
TGTGCCAGCAGCCCACTTACCCTAATCTACAATGAGCAGTTCTTC	CASSPLTLIYNEQFF	NA	TRBV28	NA	TRBJ2-1
TGTGCCAGCAGCTTATGGGGAGGGGACACTGAAGCTTTCTTT	CASSLWGGDTEAFF	NA	TRBV7-2	NA	TRBJ1-1
TGTGCCAGCAGTGTCAACAGGGATTCCTACGAGCAGTACTTC	CASSVNRDSYEQYF	NA	TRBV27	NA	TRBJ2-7
TGTGCCAGCAGCGAACCGGGACAGGGAGTCACTGAAGCTTTCTTT	CASSEPGQGVTEAFF	TRBD1	TRBV6-5	NA	TRBJ1-1
TGTGCCAGCACCAACAGGGGGGCTAATGAAAAACTGTTTTTT	CASTNRGANEKLFF	TRBD1	TRBV6-5	NA	TRBJ1-4
TGTGCCAGCAGCTACCGACAGGGGGCGAACACGAGAAGAAGAGGCTACACCTTC	CASSYRQGANTRRRGYTF	TRBD1	TRBV5-6	NA	TRBJ1-2
TGTGCCACCAGCCGGAACAGCGAGCAGTACTTC	CATSRNSEQYF	NA	TRBV15	NA	TRBJ2-7
TGTGCCAGCAGTGGGCGGGAGCAGTACTTC	CASSGREQYF	NA	TRBV28	NA	TRBJ2-7
TGTGCCAGCAGTTTCGGGACTAGCGGGAGGGGAGAGACCCAGTACTTC	CASSFGTSGRGETQYF	TRBD2	TRBV28	NA	TRBJ2-5
TGTGCCAGTAGTATCATTGAGACACACTATGGCTACACCTTC	CASSIIETHYGYTF	NA	TRBV19	NA	TRBJ1-2
TGTGCCACCAGCAGAGATGACAGGGGCTATGGCTACACCTTC	CATSRDDRGYGYTF	TRBD1	TRBV15	NA	TRBJ1-2
TGCGCCAGCAGCTTGGGGCAGGCAACCTACGAGCAGTACTTC	CASSLGQATYEQYF	NA	TRBV5-1	NA	TRBJ2-7
TGTGCCAGCAGCCCGAGGGGGACAGTCTCTGCGGATACGCAGTATTTT	CASSPRGTVSADTQYF	TRBD1	TRBV2	NA	TRBJ2-3
TGTGCCAGTAGTACAGGGCCTTCGGGGACCTACGAGCAGTACTTC	CASSTGPSGTYEQYF	NA	TRBV19	NA	TRBJ2-7
TGTGCCAGCTCACCTCTTGTTGGCTCTGGGGCCAACGTCCTGACTTTC	CASSPLVGSGANVLTF	NA	TRBV18	NA	TRBJ2-6
TGTGCCAGCAGCCAAGGGGCCAGGAGCTCCTACGAGCAGTACTTC	CASSQGARSSYEQYF	NA	TRBV14	NA	TRBJ2-7
TGTGCCAGCAGTGTGACTTCGCTGGGGCCCCAGCCCCAGCATTTT	CASSVTSLGPQPQHF	NA	TRBV6-1	NA	TRBJ1-5
TGTGCCAGCAGTTACTCGGGACAGGGTTATGCGGCTTTCTTT	CASSYSGQGYAAFF	TRBD1	TRBV6-5	NA	TRBJ1-1
TGTGCCAGCAGCCAGTGGACAGGGGGCTCCTACGAGCAGTACTTC	CASSQWTGGSYEQYF	TRBD1	TRBV6-5	NA	TRBJ2-7
TGTGCCAGCAGCTTATCCGGGACAGGGATGCACGAGCAGTACTTC	CASSLSGTGMHEQYF	TRBD1	TRBV7-9	NA	TRBJ2-7
TGTGCCAGCCTAGGTCGCCAAGAGACCCAGTACTTC	CASLGRQETQYF	NA	TRBV7-9	NA	TRBJ2-5
TGCGCCAGCAGCTTAGGGACAGGGGTAGATACGCAGTATTTT	CASSLGTGVDTQYF	TRBD1	TRBV5-1	NA	TRBJ2-3
TGCGCCAGCAGCTCCAATGCCGAGACCTATGGCTACACCTTC	CASSSNAETYGYTF	NA	TRBV5-1	NA	TRBJ1-2
TGTGCCAGCAACATCGCTGGGGCAGTTAGACTCTACGAGCAGTACTTC	CASNIAGAVRLYEQYF	NA	TRBV28	NA	TRBJ2-7
TGTGCCTGGAGTTCGGGGGGTGAGCAGTACTTC	CAWSSGGEQYF	TRBD2	TRBV30	NA	TRBJ2-7
TGTGCCAGCAGTGAACCGGGACACCCCTACGAGCAGTACTTC	CASSEPGHPYEQYF	NA	TRBV6-1	NA	TRBJ2-7
TGCAGTGCCCGACAGGGCACTGAAGCTTTCTTT	CSARQGTEAFF	TRBD1	TRBV20-1	NA	TRBJ1-1